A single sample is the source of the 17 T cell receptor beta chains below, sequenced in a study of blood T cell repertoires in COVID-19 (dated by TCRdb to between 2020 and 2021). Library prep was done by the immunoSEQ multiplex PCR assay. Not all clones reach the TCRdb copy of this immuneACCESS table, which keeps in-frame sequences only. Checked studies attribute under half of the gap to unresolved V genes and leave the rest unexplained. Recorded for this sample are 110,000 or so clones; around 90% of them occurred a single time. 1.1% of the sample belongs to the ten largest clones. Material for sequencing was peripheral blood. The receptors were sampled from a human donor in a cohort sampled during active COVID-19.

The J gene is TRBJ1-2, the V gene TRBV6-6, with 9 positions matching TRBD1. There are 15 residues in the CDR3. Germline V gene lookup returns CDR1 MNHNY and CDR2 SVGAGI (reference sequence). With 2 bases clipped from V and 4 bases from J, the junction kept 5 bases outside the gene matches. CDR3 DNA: TGTGCCAGCAGTTACGAGGGACAGGGCCTCTATGGCTACACCTTC. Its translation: CASSYEGQGLYGYTF.

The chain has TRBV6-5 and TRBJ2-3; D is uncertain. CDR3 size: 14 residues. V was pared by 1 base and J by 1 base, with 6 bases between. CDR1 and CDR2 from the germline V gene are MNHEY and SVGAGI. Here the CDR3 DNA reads TGTGCCAGCAGTTACTGGCAGGGCACAGATACGCAGTATTTT. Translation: CASSYWQGTDTQYF.

The CDR3 sequence: CATSDLQLSDYTF. In nucleotides, the CDR3 is TGTGCCACCAGTGATTTGCAATTAAGCGACTACACCTTC. The chain combines TRBV24-1 with TRBJ1-2; D is ambiguous. Germline CDR1 and CDR2: KGHDR and SFDVKD. V shed 0 bases and J shed 10 bases, with 11 bases lying between them. The CDR3 covers 13 residues.

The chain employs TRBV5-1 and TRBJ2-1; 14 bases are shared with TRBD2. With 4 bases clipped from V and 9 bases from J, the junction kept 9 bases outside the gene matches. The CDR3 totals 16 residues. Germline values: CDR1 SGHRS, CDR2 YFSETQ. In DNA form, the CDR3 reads TGCGCCAGCAGCCCACCGACTAGCGGGGGGGCGATTGAGCAGTTCTTC. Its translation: CASSPPTSGGAIEQFF.

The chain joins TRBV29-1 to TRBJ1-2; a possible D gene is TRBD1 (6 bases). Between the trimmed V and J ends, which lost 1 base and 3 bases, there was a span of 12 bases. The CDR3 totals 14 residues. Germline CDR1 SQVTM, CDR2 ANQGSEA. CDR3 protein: CSVEGVQGHYGYTF. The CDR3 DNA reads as TGCAGCGTTGAAGGGGTGCAGGGGCACTATGGCTACACCTTC.

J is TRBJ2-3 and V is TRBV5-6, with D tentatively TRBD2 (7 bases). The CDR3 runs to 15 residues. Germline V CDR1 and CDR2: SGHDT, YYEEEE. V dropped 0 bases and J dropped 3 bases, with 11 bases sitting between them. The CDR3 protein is CASSLEGGPTDTQYF. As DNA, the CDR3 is TGTGCCAGCAGCTTGGAGGGGGGGCCAACAGATACGCAGTATTTT.

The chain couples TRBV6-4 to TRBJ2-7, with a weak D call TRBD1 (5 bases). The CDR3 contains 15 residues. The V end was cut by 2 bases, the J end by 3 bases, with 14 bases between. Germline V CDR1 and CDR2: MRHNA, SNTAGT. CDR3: CASSDGRDGYYEQYF. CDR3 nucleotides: TGTGCCAGCAGTGACGGCAGGGATGGGTACTACGAGCAGTACTTC.

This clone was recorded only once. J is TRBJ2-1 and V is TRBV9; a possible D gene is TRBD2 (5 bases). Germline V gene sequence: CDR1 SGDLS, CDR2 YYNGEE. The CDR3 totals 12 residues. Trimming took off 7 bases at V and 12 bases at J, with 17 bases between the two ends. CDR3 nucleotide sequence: TGTGCCAGCGGAATAGAAACAGCGGTGCAGTTCTTC. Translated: CASGIETAVQFF.

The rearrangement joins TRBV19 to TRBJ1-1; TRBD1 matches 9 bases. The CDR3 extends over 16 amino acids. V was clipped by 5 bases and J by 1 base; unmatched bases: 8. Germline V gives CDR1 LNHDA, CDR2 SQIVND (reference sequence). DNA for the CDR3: TGTGCCAGTAGTCTTACCGGGACAGGGTCGAACACTGAAGCTTTCTTT. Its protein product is CASSLTGTGSNTEAFF.

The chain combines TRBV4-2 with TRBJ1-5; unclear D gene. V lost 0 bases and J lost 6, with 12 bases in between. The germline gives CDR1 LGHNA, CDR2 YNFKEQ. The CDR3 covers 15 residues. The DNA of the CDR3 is TGTGCCAGCAGCCAAGAAGCAGGTAAGAGTCAGCCCCAGCATTTT. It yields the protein CASSQEAGKSQPQHF.

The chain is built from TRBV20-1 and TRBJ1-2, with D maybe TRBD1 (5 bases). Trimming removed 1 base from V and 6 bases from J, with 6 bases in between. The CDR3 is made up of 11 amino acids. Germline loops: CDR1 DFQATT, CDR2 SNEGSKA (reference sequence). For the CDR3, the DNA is TGCAGTGCTAGAGGGGGGGATGGCTACACCTTC. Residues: CSARGGDGYTF.

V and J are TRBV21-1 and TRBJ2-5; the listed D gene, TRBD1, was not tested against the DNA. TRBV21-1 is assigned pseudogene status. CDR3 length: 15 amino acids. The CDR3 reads CASSKGDRYQETQYF. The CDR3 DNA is TGTGCCAGCAGCAAGGGGGACAGGTACCAAGAGACCCAGTACTTC.

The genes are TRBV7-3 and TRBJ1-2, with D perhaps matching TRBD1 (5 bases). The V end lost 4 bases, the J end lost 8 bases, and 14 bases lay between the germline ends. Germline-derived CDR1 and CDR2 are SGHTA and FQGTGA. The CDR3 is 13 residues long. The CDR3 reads CASSSPSGGGYTF. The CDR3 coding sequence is TGTGCCAGCAGCTCCCCCTCGGGGGGGGGCTACACCTTC. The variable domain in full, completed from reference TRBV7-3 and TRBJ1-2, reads GAGVSQTPSNKVTEKGKYVELRCDPISGHTALYWYRQSLGQGPEFLIYFQGTGAADDSGLPNDRFFAVRPEGSVSTLKIQRTERGDSAVYLCASSSPSGGGYTFGSGTRLTVV.

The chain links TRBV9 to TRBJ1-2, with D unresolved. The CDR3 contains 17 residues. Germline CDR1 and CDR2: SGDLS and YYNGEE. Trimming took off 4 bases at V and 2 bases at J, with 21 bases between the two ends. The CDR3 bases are TGTGCCAGCAGCCCCGGAGCCCGAGGGCGGCAAAACTATGGCTACACCTTC. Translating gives CASSPGARGRQNYGYTF. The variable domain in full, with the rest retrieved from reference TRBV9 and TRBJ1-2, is DSGVTQTPKHLITATGQRVTLRCSPRSGDLSVYWYQQSLDQGLQFLIQYYNGEERAKGNILERFSAQQFPDLHSELNLSSLELGDSALYFCASSPGARGRQNYGYTFGSGTRLTVV.

CDR3 nucleotides: TGTGCCAGCAGCGTAGAAGGGGTCGGTGGCTACACCTTC. Protein sequence: CASSVEGVGGYTF. The chain recombines TRBV9 with TRBJ1-2; a weak D match, TRBD1 (5 bases). CDR3 length equals 13 residues. In germline, CDR1 is SGDLS, CDR2 YYNGEE. V dropped 0 bases and J dropped 7 bases, with 10 bases sitting between them.

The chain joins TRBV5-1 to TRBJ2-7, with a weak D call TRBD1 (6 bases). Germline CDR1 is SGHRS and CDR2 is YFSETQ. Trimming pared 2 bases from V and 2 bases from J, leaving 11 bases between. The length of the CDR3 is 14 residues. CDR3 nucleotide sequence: TGCGCCAGCAGCTTTGAGGACAGACCCTACGAGCAGTACTTC. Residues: CASSFEDRPYEQYF. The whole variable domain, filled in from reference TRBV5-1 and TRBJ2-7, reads KAGVTQTPRYLIKTRGQQVTLSCSPISGHRSVSWYQQTPGQGLQFLFEYFSETQRNKGNFPGRFSGRQFSNSRSEMNVSTLELGDSALYLCASSFEDRPYEQYFGPGTRLTVT.

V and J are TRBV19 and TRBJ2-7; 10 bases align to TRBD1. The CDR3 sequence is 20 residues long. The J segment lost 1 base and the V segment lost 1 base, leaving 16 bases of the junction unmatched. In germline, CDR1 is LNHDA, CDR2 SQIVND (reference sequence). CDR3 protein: CASSIGPPALGTGESYEQYF. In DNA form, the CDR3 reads TGTGCCAGTAGTATAGGCCCCCCCGCCCTCGGGACAGGGGAGTCCTACGAGCAGTACTTC.